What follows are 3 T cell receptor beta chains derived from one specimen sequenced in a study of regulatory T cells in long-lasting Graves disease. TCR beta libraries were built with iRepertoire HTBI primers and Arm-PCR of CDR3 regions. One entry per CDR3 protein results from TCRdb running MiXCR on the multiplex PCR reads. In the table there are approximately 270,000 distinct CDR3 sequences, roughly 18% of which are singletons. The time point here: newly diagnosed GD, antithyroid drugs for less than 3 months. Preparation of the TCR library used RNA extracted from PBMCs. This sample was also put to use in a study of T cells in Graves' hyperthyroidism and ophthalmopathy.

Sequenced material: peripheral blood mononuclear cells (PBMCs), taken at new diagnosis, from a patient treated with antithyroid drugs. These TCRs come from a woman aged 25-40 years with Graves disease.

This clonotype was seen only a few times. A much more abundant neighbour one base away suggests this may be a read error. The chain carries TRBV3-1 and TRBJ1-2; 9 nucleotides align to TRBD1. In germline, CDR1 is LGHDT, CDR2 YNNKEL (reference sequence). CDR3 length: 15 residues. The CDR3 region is CAGSQIRQGDNGYTF. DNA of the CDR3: TGTGCCGGCAGCCAAATCCGACAGGGGGATAATGGCTACACCTTC.

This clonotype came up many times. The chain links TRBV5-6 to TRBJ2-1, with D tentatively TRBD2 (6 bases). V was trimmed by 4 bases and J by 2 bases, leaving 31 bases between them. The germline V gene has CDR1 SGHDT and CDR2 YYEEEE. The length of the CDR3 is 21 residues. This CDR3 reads CASSPTIARGSSNQAYNEQFF. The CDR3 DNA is TGTGCCAGCAGCCCGACTATCGCCCGGGGGTCGTCCAACCAAGCCTACAATGAGCAGTTCTTC.

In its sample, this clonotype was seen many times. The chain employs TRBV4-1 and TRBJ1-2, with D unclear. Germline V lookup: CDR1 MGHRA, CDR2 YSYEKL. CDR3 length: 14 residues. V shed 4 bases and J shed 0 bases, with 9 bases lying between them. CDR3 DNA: TGCGCCAGCAGCCTACGGGTAGCTAACTATGGCTACACCTTC. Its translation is CASSLRVANYGYTF.